This entry lists 26 T cell receptor beta chains sequenced from one sample in a study of blood T cell repertoires in COVID-19. The assay was immunoSEQ multiplex PCR, and TCRdb's table has in-frame clones only and misses some. Of about 200,000 clones in the sample, approximately 80% are singletons; the top ten hold more than 9%. Sequencing was done on a sample of peripheral blood. Source of these receptors: an elderly woman with acute or convalescent COVID-19.

The chain has TRBV6-5 and TRBJ1-2; possibly TRBD1 for D (6 bases). The germline gives CDR1 MNHEY, CDR2 SVGAGI. The ends were cut back, 7 bases at V and 0 bases at J, with 12 bases in the middle. CDR3 length equals 14 residues. This CDR3 is CASNLDRTNYGYTF. CDR3 DNA sequence: TGTGCCAGCAATCTGGACAGAACTAACTATGGCTACACCTTC.

The gene calls are TRBV19 and TRBJ1-3, with 10 bases lining up with TRBD1. V shed 2 bases, J shed 6 bases, and the junction held 13 bases outside the gene matches. The CDR3 length is 18 residues. Per the germline V gene, CDR1 is LNHDA and CDR2 is SQIVND (reference sequence). Written as DNA, the CDR3 is TGTGCCAGTAGTATATTCATCATCGGGACAGGGGAGAAAAACACCATATATTTT. This translates into CASSIFIIGTGEKNTIYF.

This clone has just one count. The V gene is TRBV5-3, the J gene TRBJ2-7, with 10 bases matching TRBD1. TRBV5-3 qualifies as an ORF whose function is uncertain. This CDR3 comprises 15 residues. J lost 1 base, V lost 4 bases, and 5 bases had no gene match. CDR3 region: CARSPGQGISYEQYF. CDR3 sequence (DNA): TGTGCCAGAAGCCCGGGACAGGGGATATCCTACGAGCAGTACTTC.

The rearrangement links TRBV19 to TRBJ2-7, with a weak D call TRBD1 (5 bases). Deletions cut 0 bases from V and 6 bases from J, with 12 bases between. The CDR3 has 14 residues. Germline V lookup: CDR1 LNHDA, CDR2 SQIVND (reference sequence). CDR3 protein: CASSIDVTVLEQYF. The CDR3 nucleotides read TGTGCCAGTAGTATAGACGTGACAGTCCTCGAGCAGTACTTC.

The genes are TRBV7-2 and TRBJ2-7; 10 bases agree with TRBD2. The junction had 4 bases not matched to a gene; V was cut back by 6 bases and J by 2 bases. Per the germline V gene, CDR1 is SGHTA and CDR2 is FQGNSA. There are 14 residues in the CDR3. CDR3 amino acids: CASSRTSGTYEQYF. The CDR3 coding sequence is TGTGCCAGCAGTAGGACTAGCGGAACCTACGAGCAGTACTTC.

This rearrangement joins TRBV14 to TRBJ1-2; possibly TRBD1 for D (5 bases). This CDR3 is 15 amino acids long. The V and J ends lost 2 bases and 7 bases respectively, with 17 bases between them. Looked up from germline, CDR1 is SGHDN and CDR2 is FVKESK. In DNA form, the CDR3 reads TGTGCCAGCAGCCAACAACGACAGTCAGCAGCTGGCTACACCTTC. It is translated as CASSQQRQSAAGYTF.

The chain links TRBV2 to TRBJ1-4, with D perhaps matching TRBD1 (6 bases). This CDR3 contains 15 residues. V lost 7 bases, J lost 4 bases, and 16 bases lay in between. Germline CDR1 reads SNHLY; CDR2 reads FYNNEI. The CDR3 bases are TGTGCCAGCACCTTGAGTACAGGGATTAATGAAAAACTGTTTTTT. Protein sequence: CASTLSTGINEKLFF.

For the CDR3, the DNA is TGCGCCAGCAGCATAGGGACAGGATGGAGCAATCAGCCCCAGCATTTT. Encoded protein: CASSIGTGWSNQPQHF. The chain is built from TRBV5-1 and TRBJ1-5; 8 bases fit TRBD1. The V segment lost 4 bases and the J segment 1 base; nucleotides outside the gene matches: 7. Germline CDR1 is SGHRS and CDR2 is YFSETQ. This CDR3 comprises 16 residues.

CDR3 coding DNA: TGTGCCAGCAGTTACCACCGGGACTATGGCTACACCTTC. Translation gives CASSYHRDYGYTF. The chain joins TRBV6-6 to TRBJ1-2; D not resolved. There are 13 residues in the CDR3. Germline CDR1 MNHNY, CDR2 SVGAGI (reference sequence). Trimming cost V 2 bases and J 3 bases, with 7 bases left between them.

The chain has TRBV10-3 and TRBJ2-2; D is unresolved. The CDR3 loop spans 16 amino acids. V lost 0 bases to trimming and J lost 2 bases, with 10 bases between them. Germline CDR1 ENHRY, CDR2 SYGVKD. CDR3 amino acids: CAISESGLENTGELFF. DNA of the CDR3: TGTGCCATCAGTGAGTCGGGCCTGGAAAACACCGGGGAGCTGTTTTTT.

This chain uses TRBV6-5 with TRBJ1-3; D gene uncertain. Germline CDR1 reads MNHEY; CDR2 reads SVGAGI. Trimming took 0 bases from V and 3 from J, leaving 9 bases between them. The length of the CDR3 is 15 residues. As DNA, the CDR3 is TGTGCCAGCAGTTACTCGAAAGGGAGTGGAAACACCATATATTTT. Translating gives CASSYSKGSGNTIYF.

CDR3 sequence reads: CASSLGQLAGELFF. The CDR3 DNA sequence: TGTGCCAGCAGCTTGGGACAGCTTGCCGGGGAGCTGTTTTTT. This rearrangement joins TRBV5-6 to TRBJ2-2; tentatively, D is TRBD1 (5 bases). Germline CDR1 reads SGHDT; CDR2 reads YYEEEE. This CDR3 has 14 residues. Trimming left V 0 bases short and J 6 bases short, with 9 bases between.

V usage is TRBV28 and J usage is TRBJ2-7; D ambiguous. Trimming pared 6 bases from V and 5 bases from J, leaving 8 bases between. Germline V lookup: CDR1 MDHEN, CDR2 SYDVKM. The CDR3 runs 11 residues. CDR3 region: CASSHYNEQYF. The CDR3 coding sequence is TGTGCCAGCAGCCACTATAACGAGCAGTACTTC. Full variable domain (rest looked up from reference TRBV28 and TRBJ2-7): DVKVTQSSRYLVKRTGEKVFLECVQDMDHENMFWYRQDPGLGLRLIYFSYDVKMKEKGDIPEGYSVSREKKERFSLILESASTNQTSMYLCASSHYNEQYFGPGTRLTVT.

The CDR3 loop reads CASSPPTSGTRSGVYNEQFF. In nucleotides, the CDR3 is TGTGCCAGCAGCCCACCCACTAGCGGGACCCGAAGTGGGGTTTACAATGAGCAGTTCTTC. The chain combines TRBV2 with TRBJ2-1; 10 nucleotides match TRBD2. After removal of 6 bases from V and 4 bases from J, the junction contained 21 bases not matched to a gene. CDR1 is SNHLY and CDR2 is FYNNEI in the germline V gene. This CDR3 has 20 amino acids.

The DNA of the CDR3 is TGTGCCAGCTCACTGAACCGGGACAGCTACGAGCAGTACTTC. It encodes CASSLNRDSYEQYF. V is TRBV18 and J is TRBJ2-7; 7 bases are a match to TRBD1. V trimming: 4 bases; J trimming: 3 bases; junction bases outside the gene matches: 6. This CDR3 is built from 14 residues. Germline CDR1 and CDR2: KGHSH and LQKENI.

In DNA form, the CDR3 reads TGTGCCACCCTATCGGGGTACACGGGCTCCAATGAGCAGTTCTTC. Translating gives CATLSGYTGSNEQFF. This chain uses TRBV6-5 with TRBJ2-1, with a tentative D call TRBD2 (5 bases). CDR3 length equals 15 residues. The germline CDR1 and CDR2 sequences are MNHEY and SVGAGI. Trimming cost V 10 bases and J 6 bases, with 22 bases left between them.

The J gene is TRBJ1-3, the V gene TRBV5-6; D possibly corresponds to TRBD1 (5 bases). Germline V lookup: CDR1 SGHDT, CDR2 YYEEEE. The CDR3 totals 14 residues. Trimming shortened V by 5 bases and J by 4 bases, and 13 bases separated the two germline ends. The CDR3 loop is CASRGVGGGNTIYF. CDR3 in DNA: TGTGCCAGCAGAGGAGTGGGGGGAGGAAACACCATATATTTT.

The J gene is TRBJ2-7, the V gene TRBV27, with D uncertain. V was trimmed by 11 bases and J by 0 bases, leaving 14 bases between them. The CDR3 is 13 amino acids. The germline V gene encodes CDR1 MNHEY and CDR2 SMNVEV (reference sequence). The CDR3 sequence: CAVREQSSYEQYF. The CDR3 DNA reads TGTGCCGTTCGCGAACAGAGCTCCTACGAGCAGTACTTC.

The chain has TRBV12-5 and TRBJ2-1; 11 bases are a match to TRBD2. The CDR3 is made up of 15 amino acids. In germline, CDR1 is LGHNT, CDR2 FRNRAP. Unmatched junction bases numbered 8, after V lost 6 bases and J lost 7 bases. The CDR3 reads CASGLGLAEVNEQFF. DNA for the CDR3: TGTGCTAGTGGCCTGGGACTAGCGGAGGTAAATGAGCAGTTCTTC.

The chain links TRBV10-3 to TRBJ1-4, with D tentatively TRBD1 (6 bases). The CDR3 has 15 amino acids. V lost 0 bases, J lost 8 bases, and 13 bases lay in between. The germline CDR1 and CDR2 sequences are ENHRY and SYGVKD. CDR3 DNA sequence: TGTGCCATCAGTGAGTCTGCACAGGGAGGGGAAAAACTGTTTTTT. Translated, it gives CAISESAQGGEKLFF.

The chain combines TRBV9 with TRBJ2-2; D is uncertain. V was pared by 1 base and J by 4 bases, with 5 bases between. Germline CDR1 SGDLS, CDR2 YYNGEE. The CDR3 length is 13 residues. Here the CDR3 reads CASSVSSTGELFF. The CDR3 DNA reads as TGTGCCAGCAGCGTATCCAGCACCGGGGAGCTGTTTTTT.

This clone was seen a single time. The V gene is TRBV11-2, the J gene TRBJ1-1; 8 nucleotides agree with TRBD1. Germline V gene lookup returns CDR1 SGHAT and CDR2 FQNNGV. Trimming took 4 bases from V and 2 from J; bases not matched to a gene: 3. The CDR3 is 14 residues long. The CDR3 protein is CASSWDRTNTEAFF. Here the CDR3 DNA reads TGTGCCAGCAGCTGGGACAGGACCAACACTGAAGCTTTCTTT.

CDR3 region: CASSPGGDNEAFF. DNA for the CDR3: TGTGCCAGCTCACCAGGAGGGGATAATGAAGCTTTCTTT. The chain links TRBV18 to TRBJ1-1, with D maybe TRBD1 (5 bases). Looked up from germline, CDR1 is KGHSH and CDR2 is LQKENI. This CDR3 contains 13 residues. V was clipped by 2 bases and J by 7 bases, with 11 bases between them.

The chain couples TRBV5-6 to TRBJ1-2, with TRBD1 matching over 9 bases. The CDR3 sequence is 16 residues long. The germline CDR1 and CDR2 sequences are SGHDT and YYEEEE. J lost 6 bases, V lost 4 bases, and 13 bases had no gene match. This chain's CDR3 is CASSPIPGQGKDGYTF. CDR3 DNA sequence: TGTGCCAGCAGCCCCATCCCGGGACAGGGAAAGGATGGCTACACCTTC.

The chain joins TRBV7-8 to TRBJ2-5, with TRBD1 identical over 10 bases. Germline assignment: CDR1 SGHVS and CDR2 FQNEAQ. The CDR3 runs 15 residues. V shed 1 base and J 4 bases; nucleotides not matched to a gene: 3. CDR3 DNA: TGTGCCAGCAGCTTAGTGGGACAGGGGCCAGAGACCCAGTACTTC. Encoded protein: CASSLVGQGPETQYF.

The J gene is TRBJ1-5, the V gene TRBV6-4; D is possibly TRBD1 (5 bases). Germline CDR1 and CDR2: MRHNA and SNTAGT. V shed 3 bases and J shed 2 bases, with 11 bases lying between them. The CDR3 consists of 15 residues. The CDR3 protein is CASSEAWGGNQPQHF. CDR3 nucleotides: TGTGCCAGCAGTGAAGCTTGGGGGGGCAATCAGCCCCAGCATTTT.